Shown below are 18 T cell receptor beta chains from a single sample sequenced in a study of blood T cell repertoires in COVID-19. Method: immunoSEQ multiplex PCR; TCRdb's copy keeps in-frame clones and lacks some. This repertoire shows 150,000 to 200,000 clones, approximately 85% found once; its top ten account for roughly 11%. The sequenced sample was peripheral blood. These receptors all come from a human donor with active or convalescent COVID-19. The donor label of this sample is uncertain.

The count of this clone is one. This chain connects TRBV23-1 to TRBJ1-1, with 7 bases identical to TRBD1. TRBV23-1 is treated as an ORF (open reading frame) with a function not yet certain. V gave up 5 bases and J gave up 3 bases; unmatched junction bases: 9. The CDR3 has 15 residues. CDR3 residues: CASSKRDSIYTEAFF. The CDR3 nucleotides read TGCGCCAGCAGTAAACGGGACAGTATCTACACTGAAGCTTTCTTT.

The chain links TRBV10-1 to TRBJ2-3; TRBD2 matches at 11 bases. Germline V gene sequence: CDR1 WNHNN, CDR2 SYGVQD (reference sequence). V lost 2 bases and J lost 3; bases outside the gene matches: 1. The CDR3 length is 15 residues. DNA for the CDR3: TGCGCCAGCAGTGAGACTAGCGGGAGAACAGATACGCAGTATTTT. This translates into CASSETSGRTDTQYF.

The chain couples TRBV11-2 to TRBJ2-2, with D maybe TRBD2 (6 bases). CDR3 size: 17 residues. Germline CDR1 SGHAT, CDR2 FQNNGV. Trimming took off 3 bases at V and 0 bases at J, with 14 bases between the two ends. CDR3 bases: TGTGCCAGCAGCTTCTCGGTGGGACTGGCGAACACCGGGGAGCTGTTTTTT. Translation gives CASSFSVGLANTGELFF.

J is TRBJ2-5 and V is TRBV28, with 13 bases lining up with TRBD2. The CDR3 length is 15 residues. Germline V gene lookup returns CDR1 MDHEN and CDR2 SYDVKM. V was pared by 7 bases and J by 0 bases, with 2 bases of the junction left unmatched. The DNA for the CDR3 is TGTGCCAGCAAAGGGACTAGCGGGGACCAAGAGACCCAGTACTTC. Protein: CASKGTSGDQETQYF.

The chain carries TRBV19 and TRBJ2-2; a possible D gene is TRBD1 (5 bases). V lost 6 bases to trimming and J lost 2 bases, with 22 bases between them. Germline V CDR1 and CDR2: LNHDA, SQIVND (reference sequence). CDR3 length equals 18 residues. CDR3 protein: CASSPVDRLLVNTGELFF. In DNA, the CDR3 is TGTGCCAGTAGCCCCGTAGACAGACTCCTCGTCAACACCGGGGAGCTGTTTTTT.

This clone occurred a few times. The chain recombines TRBV28 with TRBJ2-2; D remains unclear. The CDR3 runs to 13 residues. V dropped 5 bases and J dropped 3 bases, with 7 bases sitting between them. Germline V gene data show CDR1 as MDHEN and CDR2 as SYDVKM. CDR3: CASSPGYTGELFF. CDR3 bases: TGTGCCAGCAGTCCCGGGTACACCGGGGAGCTGTTTTTT.

This clone was recorded once. The V and J genes are TRBV11-1 and TRBJ2-1; D call uncertain. Germline V lookup: CDR1 SGHAT, CDR2 FQDESV (reference sequence). The CDR3 sequence is 13 residues long. V was trimmed by 3 bases and J by 6 bases, leaving 9 bases between them. CDR3 protein: CASSFLRLNEQFF. CDR3 DNA sequence: TGTGCCAGCAGCTTTCTACGACTCAATGAGCAGTTCTTC.

The rearrangement joins TRBV6-2 or TRBV6-3 to TRBJ1-2; D ambiguous. Looked up from germline, CDR1 is MNHEY and CDR2 is SVGEGT. The CDR3 is 12 residues long. The V end was cut by 6 bases, the J end by 8 bases, with 13 bases between. In nucleotides, the CDR3 is TGTGCCAGCAGCCTCAGACTCCTCGGCTACACCTTC. Protein sequence: CASSLRLLGYTF.

This clone was counted once. In nucleotides, the CDR3 is TGTGCCAGCAGCTTAGAGGCGGAGAGTTCACCCCTCCACTTT. Protein product: CASSLEAESSPLHF. V is TRBV7-9 and J is TRBJ1-6; D not certain. The CDR3 consists of 14 residues. Germline V gene sequence: CDR1 SEHNR, CDR2 FQNEAQ (reference sequence). The germline V and J ends were trimmed by 1 base and 9 bases, with 10 bases remaining between them.

V usage is TRBV21-1 and J usage is TRBJ1-3; the D call in the table, TRBD1, was not verified against the DNA. TRBV21-1 is reported as a pseudogene. The CDR3 covers 17 residues. The CDR3 sequence: CASTGSPTGDGKNTIYF. The CDR3 DNA is TGTGCCAGCACGGGATCCCCTACAGGGGATGGGAAAAACACCATATATTTT.

The chain has TRBV12-5 and TRBJ2-5, with D tentatively TRBD1 (6 bases). Trimming removed 3 bases at V and 5 bases at J, with 10 bases between. The germline CDR1 and CDR2 sequences are LGHNT and FRNRAP. The CDR3 sequence is 13 residues long. The CDR3 reads CASGFFGGETQYF. The CDR3 nucleotides are TGTGCTAGTGGTTTTTTTGGGGGCGAGACCCAGTACTTC.

The chain recombines TRBV5-1 with TRBJ1-1, with D perhaps TRBD1 (6 bases). Germline V gene lookup returns CDR1 SGHRS and CDR2 YFSETQ. The V and J ends lost 0 bases and 5 bases respectively, with 17 bases between them. The CDR3 runs 16 residues. The DNA for the CDR3 is TGCGCCAGCAGCTTGGCGGGCGGGGGCGGGGGGACTGAAGCTTTCTTT. Its protein is CASSLAGGGGGTEAFF.

The gene calls are TRBV2 and TRBJ2-6, with a weak D call TRBD2 (5 bases). This CDR3 region has 17 residues. V lost 4 bases and J lost 1, with 14 bases in between. Looked up from germline, CDR1 is SNHLY and CDR2 is FYNNEI. The CDR3 sequence is CASSVGRGISGANVLTF. CDR3 DNA sequence: TGTGCCAGCAGTGTCGGACGGGGAATTTCTGGGGCCAACGTCCTGACTTTC.

This chain links TRBV9 with TRBJ2-7, with TRBD2 identical over 7 bases. Germline V gene lookup returns CDR1 SGDLS and CDR2 YYNGEE. CDR3 length: 15 amino acids. The V and J ends lost 4 bases and 2 bases, in that order; junction bases with no gene match: 9. For the CDR3, the DNA is TGTGCCAGCAGCTCCCAGACTAGCCAAACCTACGAGCAGTACTTC. Translating gives CASSSQTSQTYEQYF.

The CDR3 region is CASSPLPTSGRGTDTQYF. CDR3 coding DNA: TGTGCCAGCTCACCACTTCCTACTAGCGGGAGGGGCACAGATACGCAGTATTTT. The rearrangement joins TRBV18 to TRBJ2-3; 13 bases are shared with TRBD2. Germline CDR1 and CDR2: KGHSH and LQKENI. Unmatched junction bases numbered 5, after V lost 1 base and J lost 1 base. The CDR3 is 18 residues long.

The genes are TRBV2 and TRBJ1-1; TRBD1 might be the D (5 bases). Germline V lookup: CDR1 SNHLY, CDR2 FYNNEI. The germline V and J ends were trimmed by 4 bases and 5 bases, with 8 bases remaining between them. This CDR3 spans 12 amino acids. CDR3 coding DNA: TGTGCCAGCAGTGTGGGGGGGACTGAAGCTTTCTTT. It is translated as CASSVGGTEAFF. The full variable domain, in which reference TRBV2 and TRBJ1-1 provide the parts outside the CDR3, is EPEVTQTPSHQVTQMGQEVILRCVPISNHLYFYWYRQILGQKVEFLVSFYNNEISEKSEIFDDQFSVERPDGSNFTLKIRSTKLEDSAMYFCASSVGGTEAFFGQGTRLTVV.

The rearrangement joins TRBV7-3 to TRBJ1-1; D call uncertain. CDR3 length: 15 residues. Germline V gene sequence: CDR1 SGHTA, CDR2 FQGTGA. V lost 2 bases and J lost 1, with 11 bases in between. Written as DNA, the CDR3 is TGTGCCAGCAGCTTATACGGTCCTCCGAACACTGAAGCTTTCTTT. Its translation is CASSLYGPPNTEAFF.

J is TRBJ2-2 and V is TRBV4-2; 8 bases line up with TRBD1. The CDR3 is 17 residues long. With V trimmed by 1 base and J by 0 bases, 4 bases remained unmatched. Germline V CDR1 and CDR2: LGHNA, YNFKEQ. This CDR3 reads CASSQGQGAANTGELFF. CDR3 coding DNA: TGTGCCAGCAGCCAAGGCCAGGGGGCGGCGAACACCGGGGAGCTGTTTTTT.